The 13 T cell receptor beta chains listed next were all sequenced from one sample in a study of blood T cell repertoires in COVID-19. Some clones are missing from TCRdb's copy, which holds only in-frame ones; the method was immunoSEQ multiplex PCR. The repertoire holds about 480,000 clones, roughly 87% seen once, with over 1.5% in the top ten. Sequenced: PBMCs or T cells enriched from blood (not recorded which). The source of these receptors is a woman younger than 30 with acute COVID-19.

The chain couples TRBV4-3 to TRBJ2-1; TRBD1 aligns across 7 bases. The CDR3 sequence is 15 residues long. V lost 1 base and J lost 4; bases outside the gene matches: 4. Germline assignment: CDR1 LGHNA and CDR2 YSLEER. CDR3 DNA: TGCGCCAGCAGCCAAGCGGGACAGTTGTACAATGAGCAGTTCTTC. The encoded protein is CASSQAGQLYNEQFF.

The genes are TRBV4-3 and TRBJ2-1, with TRBD2 identical over 8 bases. The V and J ends lost 0 bases and 15 bases, in that order; junction bases with no gene match: 7. The germline V gene encodes CDR1 LGHNA and CDR2 YSLEER. The CDR3 runs 13 residues. The CDR3 sequence: CASSQDFQRELFF. DNA of the CDR3: TGCGCCAGCAGCCAAGATTTCCAGCGGGAGTTGTTCTTC.

The genes are TRBV6-5 and TRBJ1-1; TRBD1 matches at 7 bases. Losses at the gene ends were 2 bases for V and 4 bases for J; bases not matched to a gene: 1. The CDR3 runs to 13 residues. Germline V lookup: CDR1 MNHEY, CDR2 SVGAGI. The CDR3 here is CASSYDRATEAFF. The CDR3 nucleotides are TGTGCCAGCAGTTACGACAGGGCCACTGAAGCTTTCTTT.

This clone was observed once. The chain recombines TRBV10-2 with TRBJ2-1; 11 bases are a match to TRBD2. The V segment lost 6 bases and the J segment 10 bases; nucleotides outside the gene matches: 11. Germline V gene data show CDR1 as WSHSY and CDR2 as SAAADI. The CDR3 loop spans 15 amino acids. CDR3 protein: CASRGGSGGAFEQFF. The CDR3 nucleotides are TGCGCCAGCAGAGGGGGTAGCGGGGGGGCTTTCGAGCAGTTCTTC.

The rearrangement links TRBV10-2 to TRBJ2-2, with 9 bases lining up with TRBD2. This CDR3 is 14 amino acids long. Per the germline V gene, CDR1 is WSHSY and CDR2 is SAAADI. V gave up 9 bases and J gave up 3 bases; unmatched junction bases: 5. CDR3 nucleotide sequence: TGCGCCAGGGGGAGCGGGAGGTACACCGGGGAGCTGTTTTTT. Residues: CARGSGRYTGELFF.

The J gene is TRBJ2-3, the V gene TRBV9, with D perhaps matching TRBD2 (6 bases). CDR3 length: 15 amino acids. The ends were cut back, 4 bases at V and 2 bases at J, with 14 bases in the middle. Per the germline V gene, CDR1 is SGDLS and CDR2 is YYNGEE. As DNA, the CDR3 is TGTGCCAGCAGCCCGGAGGGGCAACACACAGATACGCAGTATTTT. It is translated as CASSPEGQHTDTQYF.

This clone was observed a few times. The gene calls are TRBV4-2 and TRBJ2-3; 7 bases fit TRBD2. CDR3 size: 16 residues. V lost 4 bases, J lost 3 bases, and 10 bases stayed unmatched. Germline lookup yields CDR1 LGHNA and CDR2 YNFKEQ. CDR3 in DNA: TGTGCCAGCAGCCTATCCCCCCTAGCGGCGACAGATACGCAGTATTTT. Residues: CASSLSPLAATDTQYF.

This chain links TRBV29-1 with TRBJ1-2; D is undetermined. Deletions cut 0 bases from V and 7 bases from J, with 12 bases between. There are 13 residues in the CDR3. Germline lookup yields CDR1 SQVTM and CDR2 ANQGSEA. The CDR3 is CSVEDLVTGGYTF. The CDR3 DNA follows: TGCAGCGTTGAAGATCTGGTCACGGGTGGCTACACCTTC.

V is TRBV25-1 and J is TRBJ2-2; 8 bases fit TRBD2. The CDR3 contains 17 residues. Germline-derived CDR1 and CDR2 are MGHDK and SYGVNS. V was clipped by 3 bases and J by 5 bases; unmatched bases: 11. The CDR3 region has the DNA TGTGCCAGCAGTGACCTCCCTTTTTCGGGAGGGACCGGGGAGCTGTTTTTT. This gives the protein CASSDLPFSGGTGELFF.

The rearrangement uses TRBV2 and TRBJ1-1, with TRBD1 as a possible D gene (5 bases). The V gene's germline CDR1 is SNHLY and CDR2 FYNNEI. The CDR3 has 12 residues. This CDR3 is CAGARVWTEAFF. For the CDR3, the DNA is TGTGCTGGGGCAAGGGTTTGGACTGAAGCTTTCTTT.

The rearrangement joins TRBV28 to TRBJ2-4, with 10 bases identical to TRBD1. Germline trimming cut 8 bases from V and 1 base from J; bases unmatched to any gene: 8. Germline V gene sequence: CDR1 MDHEN, CDR2 SYDVKM. The CDR3 has 16 amino acids. The chain's CDR3 is CASSLVGQGAKNIQYF. CDR3 coding DNA: TGTGCCAGCTCCCTCGTGGGACAGGGGGCCAAAAACATTCAGTACTTC.

The chain uses TRBV11-2 and TRBJ2-7; TRBD2 matches at 9 bases. This CDR3 has 16 amino acids. With V trimmed by 2 bases and J by 4 bases, 9 bases remained unmatched. The germline CDR1 and CDR2 sequences are SGHAT and FQNNGV. The CDR3 reads CASSLLGGRAAYEQYF. Here the CDR3 DNA reads TGTGCCAGCAGCTTACTCGGCGGGAGGGCCGCGTACGAGCAGTACTTC.

The CDR3 protein is CASGPSNTGELFF. The CDR3 coding sequence is TGTGCCAGCGGGCCCTCGAACACCGGGGAGCTGTTTTTT. This rearrangement joins TRBV27 to TRBJ2-2; D call uncertain. V lost 8 bases and J lost 0, with 7 bases in between. This CDR3 comprises 13 residues. Per germline, CDR1 MNHEY and CDR2 SMNVEV (reference sequence).